This entry features one T cell receptor beta chain sequence. Data came from immunoSEQ multiplex PCR; TCRdb stores just in-frame clones and leaves some out. The data show about 26,000 clones, roughly 89% seen once. These data belong to a study of blood T cell repertoires in COVID-19. Study context: Some COVID-19 samples were acute and others convalescent; all came from the United States, Italy and Spain.

V lost 5 bases to trimming and J lost 5 bases; unmatched junction nucleotides: 7. Germline CDR1 is MNHEY and CDR2 is SMNVEV (reference sequence). The CDR3 has 15 residues. The material sequenced was peripheral blood. The chain recombines TRBV27 with TRBJ2-7; 12 nucleotides agree with TRBD2. The origin of this receptor is a human donor in a cohort sampled during active COVID-19. CDR3 region: CASSNRLAGDDEQYF. CDR3 sequence (DNA): TGTGCCAGCAGTAATCGACTAGCGGGAGACGACGAGCAGTACTTC.